Listed here are 8 T cell receptor beta chains from one sample, sequenced in a study of T cells in localized non-small cell lung cancer. Sequencing used immunoSEQ multiplex PCR; TCRdb keeps in-frame clones, though not all of them. The table records roughly 89,000 clones, approximately 91% of them present only once. The sample in question was PBMCs, obtained before any cancer treatment. The receptors originated from a woman aged 35 to 75 with stage II squamous cell lung carcinoma.

The rearrangement links TRBV6-5 to TRBJ1-3; D gene unclear. The germline V gene has CDR1 MNHEY and CDR2 SVGAGI. CDR3 length: 13 residues. Trimming removed 2 bases at V and 4 bases at J, with 6 bases between. CDR3 nucleotides: TGTGCCAGCAGTTACAGGCGGGGAAACACCATATATTTT. This encodes CASSYRRGNTIYF.

This clone was counted only a few times. This chain connects TRBV10-3 to TRBJ1-2; 9 bases map to TRBD1. Trimming at V came to 9 bases and at J to 7 bases, leaving 6 bases not matched to a gene. The V gene's germline CDR1 is ENHRY and CDR2 SYGVKD. The CDR3 is 12 residues long. CDR3 loop: CAIFSTGGGYTF. The CDR3 nucleotides are TGTGCCATTTTTTCGACAGGGGGTGGCTACACCTTC.

The gene calls are TRBV5-1 and TRBJ2-3, with D maybe TRBD2 (5 bases). The CDR3 loop spans 15 amino acids. Germline-derived CDR1 and CDR2 are SGHRS and YFSETQ. The V gene lost 2 bases and the J gene lost 5 bases, with 15 bases spanning the gap. The CDR3 spells CASSFEATRIDTQYF. The CDR3 DNA follows: TGCGCCAGCAGCTTCGAGGCCACTAGAATAGATACGCAGTATTTT.

The chain has TRBV5-1 and TRBJ1-1; D is possibly TRBD1 (6 bases). Germline CDR1 SGHRS, CDR2 YFSETQ. Between the trimmed V and J ends, which lost 4 bases and 4 bases, there was a span of 14 bases. There are 14 residues in the CDR3. The CDR3: CASSHRVWSTEAFF. Written as DNA, the CDR3 is TGCGCCAGCAGCCACAGGGTTTGGAGCACTGAAGCTTTCTTT.

The chain joins TRBV2 to TRBJ1-1, with D perhaps matching TRBD1 (5 bases). From germline, CDR1 is SNHLY and CDR2 FYNNEI. The CDR3 sequence is 13 residues long. Trimming shortened V by 6 bases and J by 1 base, and 9 bases separated the two germline ends. CDR3 amino acids: CASRRTGNTEAFF. CDR3 bases: TGTGCCAGCAGACGAACAGGGAACACTGAAGCTTTCTTT.

The CDR3 coding sequence is TGTGCCAGCAGTCAGACAGGGCCTAATGAAAAACTGTTTTTT. It encodes CASSQTGPNEKLFF. V usage is TRBV6-5 and J usage is TRBJ1-4, with 7 bases that match TRBD1. This CDR3 is built from 14 residues. The V and J ends lost 5 bases and 3 bases, in that order; junction bases with no gene match: 3. CDR1 is MNHEY and CDR2 is SVGAGI in the germline V gene.

V gene TRBV5-1 combines with J gene TRBJ1-2; D is unclear. V was trimmed by 1 base and J by 8 bases, leaving 9 bases between them. Germline CDR1 and CDR2: SGHRS and YFSETQ. The CDR3 contains 12 residues. In nucleotides, the CDR3 is TGCGCCAGCAGCTTGCCAGCGAGCGGCTACACCTTC. It encodes CASSLPASGYTF.

The chain combines TRBV19 with TRBJ1-3, with TRBD1 matching 11 bases. Unmatched junction bases numbered 4, after V lost 10 bases and J lost 5 bases. Germline V gene lookup returns CDR1 LNHDA and CDR2 SQIVND (reference sequence). This CDR3 comprises 13 residues. This CDR3 reads CATGQGARNTIYF. CDR3 nucleotides: TGTGCCACCGGACAGGGGGCAAGAAACACCATATATTTT.